The following is a T cell receptor (beta chain) sequence with its context. Its antigen is unidentified. Primers for the PCR totalled 60 Vbeta and 13 Jbeta. Repertoires were generated with immunoSEQ multiplex PCR, while TCRdb's copy carries only in-frame clones and drops some. Among approximately 170,000 clones listed, roughly three quarters were seen once. This specimen belongs to a study of cytomegalovirus exposure and HLA in healthy donors. Trimming at V came to 5 bases and at J to 1 base, leaving 3 bases not matched to a gene. CDR1 is SEHNR, CDR2 FQNEAQ, per germline (reference sequence). The CDR3 runs 17 residues. Study-wide findings and caveats: A later analysis associated 15,000 or so TCR beta sequences with HLA alleles at a 0.05 false discovery rate. The study assumed roughly uniform donor sequencing depth for presence/absence analyses. Many donors shared some public TCRs, even though most TCR sequences were rare. Later work showed greater clonal expansion in HLA-associated TCR beta chains than in equally common others.

Sequencing input: PBMCs. The V call is TRBV7-9, the J call TRBJ2-2; 14 bases align to TRBD2. This sequence was found in a woman between 35 and 50 years old in good health and CMV-seropositive. The CDR3 protein is CASSLGLAGVNTGELFF. CDR3 nucleotide sequence: TGTGCCAGCAGCCTGGGACTAGCGGGGGTGAACACCGGGGAGCTGTTTTTT. The whole variable domain, filled in from reference TRBV7-9 and TRBJ2-2, reads DTGVSQNPRHKITKRGQNVTFRCDPISEHNRLYWYRQTLGQGPEFLTYFQNEAQLEKSRLLSDRFSAERPKGSFSTLEIQRTEQGDSAMYLCASSLGLAGVNTGELFFGEGSRLTVL.